This record looks at one T cell receptor beta chain sequence and its context. Deletions cut 6 bases from V and 3 bases from J, with 17 bases between. The CDR3 contains 16 residues. Germline CDR1 and CDR2: MNHGY and SVAAGI. One entry per CDR3 protein results from TCRdb running MiXCR on the PCR reads. This table has a few hundred thousand distinct CDR3 sequences, 24% appearing once. Researchers sorted naive CD8 T cells as cells that were CD8+CD4-CCR7+CD45RA+. The sample comes from a study of molecular identifiers for immune sequencing clone quantification. The specimen was naive CD8+ T cells from blood, with Jurkat cell RNA spiked in. Sample subset: FACS-sorted CD8+CD4-CCR7+CD45RA+ naive T cells. The receptor was isolated from a human donor in good health. Some libraries in this study had Jurkat cell RNA spiked in. V is TRBV6-9 and J is TRBJ2-2; D is perhaps TRBD2 (7 bases). Written as DNA, the CDR3 is TGTGCCAGCAGCATAAGCGGGACAACGGACACCGGGGAGCTGTTTTTT. Translating it yields CASSISGTTDTGELFF.